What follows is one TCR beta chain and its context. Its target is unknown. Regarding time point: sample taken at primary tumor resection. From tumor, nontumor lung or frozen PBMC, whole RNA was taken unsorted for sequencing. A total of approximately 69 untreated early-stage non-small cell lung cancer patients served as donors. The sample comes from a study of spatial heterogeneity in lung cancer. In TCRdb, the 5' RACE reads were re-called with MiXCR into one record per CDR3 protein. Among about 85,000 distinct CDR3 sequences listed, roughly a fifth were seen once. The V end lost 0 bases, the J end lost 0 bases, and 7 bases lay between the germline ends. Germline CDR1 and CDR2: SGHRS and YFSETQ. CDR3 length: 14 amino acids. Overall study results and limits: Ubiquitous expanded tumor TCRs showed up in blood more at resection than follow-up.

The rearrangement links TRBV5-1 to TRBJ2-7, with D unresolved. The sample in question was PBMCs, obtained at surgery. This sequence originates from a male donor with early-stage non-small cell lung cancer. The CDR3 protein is CASSLEANSYEQYF. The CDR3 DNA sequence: TGCGCCAGCAGCTTGGAAGCGAACTCCTACGAGCAGTACTTC.